These T cell receptor beta chains were read from a single sample in a study of regulatory T cells in long-lasting Graves disease. MiXCR, applied by TCRdb to the multiplex PCR reads, yields one record per CDR3 protein. The sample has 550,000 to 700,000 distinct CDR3 sequences, roughly a sixth seen once; the top ten hold approximately 12%. These same records also appear under a second study, on T cells in Graves' hyperthyroidism and ophthalmopathy.

The sequencing here drew on peripheral blood mononuclear cells (PBMCs), taken at new diagnosis, from a patient treated with antithyroid drugs. Receptors originate from a man between 18 and 35 years old with Graves disease. Both conserved end residues are part of each CDR3. A D gene is named only where the DNA matches it firmly. A row's size may be missing; if present it is once, few, many or a size class.

NA,TRBD2,TRBJ2-7,TRBV10-2,TGCGCCAGCACCCGGACTAGCGGGAGAGGTCCTTCCTACGAGCAGTACTTC,CASTRTSGRGPSYEQYF
few,TRBD1,TRBJ2-2,TRBV5-1,TGCGCCAGCAGCTTGGCAGACAGGGGCACCGGGGAGCTGTTTTTT,CASSLADRGTGELFF
NA,TRBD2,TRBJ2-1,TRBV18,TGTGCCAGCTCACCAAAAAAAGGGGTAGCGGGAAAGCCCTACAATGAGCAGTTCTTC,CASSPKKGVAGKPYNEQFF
many,TRBD1,TRBJ2-7,TRBV2,TGTGCCAGCAGTGATGGGACAGGGGTTTACGAGCAGTACTTC,CASSDGTGVYEQYF
NA,TRBD1,TRBJ2-2,TRBV13,TGTGCCAGCAGCTTAGGCCTATACAGGGGAAGTGGTCGGACCGGGGAGCTGTTTTTT,CASSLGLYRGSGRTGELFF
many,TRBD2,TRBJ2-1,TRBV5-1,TGCGCCAGCAACCCCACTAGCGGGAGTTACAATGAGCAGTTCTTC,CASNPTSGSYNEQFF
many,NA,TRBJ1-1,TRBV3-1,TGTGCCAGCAGCCAAGACCTCACGAACACTGAAGCTTTCTTT,CASSQDLTNTEAFF
few,TRBD2,TRBJ2-7,TRBV29-1,TGCAGCGTTGTGGTGGGACTAGGTCCCTACGAGCAGTACTTC,CSVVVGLGPYEQYF
many,TRBD1,TRBJ1-5,TRBV28,TGTGCCAGCAGACAACAGGGGAGGGGTCAGCCCCAGCATTTT,CASRQQGRGQPQHF
many,TRBD2,TRBJ2-2,TRBV28,TGTGCCAGCAGTAGTTTTCACAGACGGGGACTAGAAAACACCGGGGAGCTGTTTTTT,CASSSFHRRGLENTGELFF
NA,NA,TRBJ2-1,TRBV24-1,TGTGCCACCGGCACAGCCCTAGCTGCTGAGCAGTTCTTC,CATGTALAAEQFF
few,NA,TRBJ2-7,TRBV14,TGTGCCAGCAGCCAAGAGGGTTATCTTTTCAGCGAGCAGTACTTC,CASSQEGYLFSEQYF
few,TRBD2,TRBJ2-2,TRBV4-1,TGCGCCAGCAGCCAACGGACTAGCGGGAGCGGTACCGGGGAGCTGTTTTTT,CASSQRTSGSGTGELFF
many,TRBD2,TRBJ2-7,TRBV18,TGTGCCAGCTCACCACTTGGCGGGAGTGTCTACGAGCAGTACTTC,CASSPLGGSVYEQYF
many,NA,TRBJ2-7,TRBV29-1,TGCAGCGGCAGCGCGGGACAGTGGGGGTCCTACGAGCAGTACTTC,CSGSAGQWGSYEQYF
many,NA,TRBJ2-5,TRBV6-2/TRBV6-3,TGTGCCAGCAGTTACTCTCCAGAAGGCGAGACCCAGTACTTC,CASSYSPEGETQYF
few,NA,TRBJ1-2,TRBV6-1,TGTGCCAGCAGTGAACTAGGTACTAACTATGGCTACACCTTC,CASSELGTNYGYTF
NA,TRBD2,TRBJ2-1,TRBV9,TGTGCCAGCAGCGGGAGCCTAGCGGGAGGGCCGACTTCGGGGAATGAGCAGTTCTTC,CASSGSLAGGPTSGNEQFF
few,NA,TRBJ2-2,TRBV4-2,TGTGCCAGCAGCCAAGATCCCCAAAGGACCGGGGAGCTGTTTTTT,CASSQDPQRTGELFF
NA,TRBD2,TRBJ2-7,TRBV3-1,TGTGCCAGCAGCCAAGGTACGGGGGAGGGGGAGCAGTACTTC,CASSQGTGEGEQYF
NA,NA,TRBJ2-7,TRBV4-2,TGTGCCAGCAGCCAAGGGGGCTCTGGACTAACCTACGAGCAGTACTTC,CASSQGGSGLTYEQYF
NA,NA,TRBJ1-2,TRBV7-3,TGTGCCAGCAGCTTAGCCCGGGCTGATGGCTACACCTTC,CASSLARADGYTF
NA,TRBD1,TRBJ2-1,TRBV24-1,TGTGCCACCAGTGGAATGCACAGACAGGGGGAGATAGGGGAGCAGTTCTTC,CATSGMHRQGEIGEQFF
NA,NA,TRBJ2-1,TRBV7-3,TGTGCCAGCAGATTAAATGTGGTTGGTGAGCAGTTCTTC,CASRLNVVGEQFF
once,NA,TRBJ2-1,TRBV10-3,TGTGCCATCAGTGATACTGTACTGAGCTCCTACAATGAGCAGTTCTTC,CAISDTVLSSYNEQFF
NA,TRBD2,TRBJ2-1,TRBV15,TGTGCCACCAGCATCGTTAGACTAGCGGAGCACTACAATGAGCAGTTCTTC,CATSIVRLAEHYNEQFF
few,NA,TRBJ1-1,TRBV20-1,TGCAGTGCTAGAGAAACAGGGATGAACACTGAAGCTTTCTTT,CSARETGMNTEAFF
NA,NA,TRBJ2-1,TRBV12-3/TRBV12-4,TGTGCCAGCACTAGGGGGACCGGCTACAATGAGCAGTTCTTC,CASTRGTGYNEQFF
few,NA,TRBJ2-5,TRBV20-1,TGCAGTGCCAAAAGCTTAGAGACCCAGTACTTC,CSAKSLETQYF
NA,NA,TRBJ2-3,TRBV5-6,TGTGCCAGCAGCTTGGGGCCAGGGCTCTTAAGCCCAGATACGCAGTATTTT,CASSLGPGLLSPDTQYF
NA,NA,TRBJ2-7,TRBV19,TGTGCCAGTAGAGCTAGGAGGGAAGCCGAGCAGTACTTC,CASRARREAEQYF
many,TRBD2,TRBJ2-2,TRBV12-3/TRBV12-4,TGTGCCAGCAGCCCGACTAGCGGGGACACCGGGGAGCTGTTTTTT,CASSPTSGDTGELFF
many,TRBD2,TRBJ2-3,TRBV27,TGTGCCAGCAGGCCTATCGGGACTAGTACGATCGCAGATACGCAGTATTTT,CASRPIGTSTIADTQYF
few,NA,TRBJ2-1,TRBV3-1,TGTGCCAGCAGCCGGATGAGCTCCTACAATGAGCAGTTCTTC,CASSRMSSYNEQFF
many,TRBD1,TRBJ2-7,TRBV12-5,TGTGCTAGTGGTTTCTACCCCCCTCGGACAGGAACCTACGAGCAGTACTTC,CASGFYPPRTGTYEQYF
many,NA,TRBJ2-7,TRBV18,TGTGCCAGCTCACCTAATGGTGGCGAGCAGTACTTC,CASSPNGGEQYF
few,NA,TRBJ1-6,TRBV18,TGTGCCAGCTCACCACAGGCCGGAGATTCACCCCTCCACTTT,CASSPQAGDSPLHF
NA,NA,TRBJ1-4,TRBV15,TGTGCCACCAGCAGAGAGTATAAGGAAAAACTGTTTTTT,CATSREYKEKLFF
many,TRBD1,TRBJ2-4,TRBV28,TGTGCCAGCAGTTTATACCAGGGGGCGCGTCGGTTGGCCAAAAACATTCAGTACTTC,CASSLYQGARRLAKNIQYF
many,NA,TRBJ2-5,TRBV3-1,TGTGCCAGCAGCCAAGATTCCACCGGGACCCAGTACTTC,CASSQDSTGTQYF
many,NA,TRBJ2-7,TRBV7-9,TGTGCCAGCAGCCCTGGTGGGTCAGACTACGAGCAGTACTTC,CASSPGGSDYEQYF
many,NA,TRBJ2-1,TRBV10-3,TGTGCCATCAGTGAGTCACGGACCAAGGAGGATGAGCAGTTCTTC,CAISESRTKEDEQFF
NA,NA,TRBJ2-7,TRBV4-2,NA,CASSQATYEQYFGREQYF